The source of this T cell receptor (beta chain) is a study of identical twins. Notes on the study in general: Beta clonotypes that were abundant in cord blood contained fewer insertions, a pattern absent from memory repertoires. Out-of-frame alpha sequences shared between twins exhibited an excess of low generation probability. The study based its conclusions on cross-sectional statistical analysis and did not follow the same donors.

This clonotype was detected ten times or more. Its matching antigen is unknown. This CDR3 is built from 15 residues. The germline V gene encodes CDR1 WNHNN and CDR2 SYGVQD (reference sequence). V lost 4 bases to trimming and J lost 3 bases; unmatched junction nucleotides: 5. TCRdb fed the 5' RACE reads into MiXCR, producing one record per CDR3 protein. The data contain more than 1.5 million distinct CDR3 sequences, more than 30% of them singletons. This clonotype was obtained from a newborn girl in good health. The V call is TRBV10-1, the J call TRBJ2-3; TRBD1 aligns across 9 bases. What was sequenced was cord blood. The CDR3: CASSAGQGITDTQYF. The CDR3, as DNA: TGCGCCAGCAGTGCGGGACAGGGTATAACAGATACGCAGTATTTT.